This T cell receptor (beta chain) came from a study of T cells in Graves' hyperthyroidism and ophthalmopathy. About the study: Pretreatment peripheral blood was obtained at initial diagnosis.

This clonotype was detected many times. Trimming pared 5 bases from V and 2 bases from J, leaving 9 bases between. CDR3 size: 13 residues. CDR1 is SGHAT, CDR2 FQNNGV, per germline. From RNA transcripts, TCR beta CDR3 regions were amplified. In the first-round RT-PCR of the TCR CDR3, the HTBI primer set was used. TCRdb independently ran MiXCR on the multiplex PCR reads; one entry per CDR3 protein. The sample has under 450,000 distinct CDR3 sequences, around a sixth seen once. The study left out patients who had uncontrolled infection, other autoimmune disease, pregnancy or lactation. The rearrangement uses TRBV11-2 and TRBJ2-5; the D is unclear. Material for sequencing was blood. This receptor was identified in a woman between 18 and 29 years old with Graves' hyperthyroidism. The CDR3 DNA sequence: TGTGCCAGCAGCCTTCACTATCAAGAGACCCAGTACTTC. Translation gives CASSLHYQETQYF. Full variable domain (missing parts from reference TRBV11-2 and TRBJ2-5): EAGVAQSPRYKIIEKRQSVAFWCNPISGHATLYWYQQILGQGPKLLIQFQNNGVVDDSQLPKDRFSAERLKGVDSTLKIQPAKLEDSAVYLCASSLHYQETQYFGPGTRLLVL.